Listed below are T cell receptor beta chains from one sample, sequenced in a study of OX40 agonist ivuxolimab in advanced cancers. Generated by immunoSEQ multiplex PCR, the TCRdb table keeps only in-frame clones and is missing some. Of about 9,100 clones listed, 88% are singletons. The source was CD4+ or CD8+ T cells sorted from blood, collected in a trial of the OX40 agonist ivuxolimab. The receptors originated from an adult with an advanced solid tumor such as melanoma, head and neck, liver or kidney cancer. The CDR3 runs from the conserved cysteine through the conserved F or W. The order of the fields is J gene, D gene, clone size, V gene, CDR3 length, CDR3 protein, CDR3 DNA. A D gene is named only where the DNA matches it firmly. Some rows mark clone size as missing; the rest say once, few, many or name a class of expanded clone.

>TRBJ2-1|.|.|TRBV15|14
CATSRGVSHNEQFF
TGTGCCACCAGCAGGGGGGTCAGCCACAATGAGCAGTTCTTC
>TRBJ2-7|.|once|TRBV18|15
CASSPGPSGGDEQYF
TGTGCCAGCTCACCCGGACCGTCTGGTGGGGACGAGCAGTACTTC
>TRBJ1-5|.|.|TRBV4-1|13
CASSQEGDQPQHF
TGCGCCAGCAGCCAAGAAGGAGATCAGCCCCAGCATTTT
>TRBJ2-7|TRBD2|.|TRBV6-5|15
CASSYVLAGGYEQYF
TGTGCCAGCAGTTACGTACTAGCGGGGGGATACGAGCAGTACTTC
>TRBJ1-1|.|.|TRBV11-2|16
CASSSPLQISNTEAFF
TGTGCCAGCAGCTCCCCTCTACAGATATCTAACACTGAAGCTTTCTTT
>TRBJ2-2|TRBD1|.|TRBV4-1|16
CASSRTGGFETGELFF
TGCGCCAGCAGCCGGACAGGGGGATTCGAGACCGGGGAGCTGTTTTTT
>TRBJ1-1|.|.|TRBV6-1|14
CASSEDWGLPEAFF
TGTGCCAGCAGTGAAGATTGGGGGCTCCCTGAAGCTTTCTTT
>TRBJ2-3|TRBD2|.|TRBV19|13
CASIGLALDTQYF
TGTGCCAGTATAGGACTAGCGTTGGATACGCAGTATTTT
>TRBJ2-5|.|few|TRBV29-1|13
CSTVGGARETQYF
TGCAGCACCGTGGGGGGGGCGAGGGAGACCCAGTACTTC
>TRBJ2-3|TRBD2|.|TRBV28|15
CASSSPGEGSDTQYF
TGTGCCAGCAGTTCCCCCGGGGAGGGCTCAGATACGCAGTATTTT
>TRBJ1-6|.|.|TRBV7-8|14
CASSDGPYNSPLHF
TGTGCCAGCAGTGACGGTCCCTATAATTCACCCCTCCACTTT
>TRBJ2-1|.|.|TRBV4-1|15
CASSPAESSYNEQFF
TGCGCCAGCAGCCCCGCGGAAAGCTCCTACAATGAGCAGTTCTTC
>TRBJ1-2|.|.|TRBV18|15
CASSPTGGRVYGYTF
TGTGCCAGCTCACCAACGGGGGGCAGAGTCTATGGCTACACCTTC
>TRBJ2-2|.|.|TRBV7-6|17
CASSLIRGGPNTGELFF
TGTGCCAGCAGCTTAATTAGAGGTGGGCCGAACACCGGGGAGCTGTTTTTT
>TRBJ1-5|.|.|TRBV15|16
CATSRTQGPRLEPQHF
TGTGCCACCAGCAGGACCCAGGGGCCTCGCCTTGAGCCCCAGCATTTT
>TRBJ2-2|.|.|TRBV6-4|14
CASRGETNTGELFF
TGTGCCAGCAGAGGGGAAACGAACACCGGGGAGCTGTTTTTT
>TRBJ2-1|.|.|TRBV19|15
CASSIDGQRPNEQFF
TGTGCCAGTAGTATAGACGGACAGCGGCCAAATGAGCAGTTCTTC
>TRBJ2-1|TRBD2|.|TRBV6-5|14
CASSSGGRVNEQFF
TGTGCCAGCAGCAGCGGGGGGCGGGTGAATGAGCAGTTCTTC
>TRBJ2-7|.|large|TRBV4-1|13
CASSQVAEYEQYF
TGCGCCAGCAGCCAAGTAGCGGAATACGAGCAGTACTTC
>TRBJ1-5|.|few|TRBV10-3|14
CAISESQSNQPQHF
TGTGCCATCAGTGAGTCGCAAAGCAATCAGCCCCAGCATTTT
>TRBJ1-2|.|large|TRBV11-3|14
CASSQGDDNYGYTF
TGTGCCAGCAGCCAAGGGGATGATAACTATGGCTACACCTTC
>TRBJ2-3|TRBD2|.|TRBV7-6|17
CASSLPKGGGMSDTQYF
TGTGCCAGCAGCTTACCTAAGGGCGGGGGGATGTCGGATACGCAGTATTTT
>TRBJ2-1|TRBD2|.|TRBV19|15
CASSRTSGGAGEQFF
TGTGCCAGTAGCAGGACTAGCGGGGGGGCCGGTGAGCAGTTCTTC
>TRBJ2-7|TRBD2|.|TRBV7-8|18
CASSLVLGPKLAVDEQYF
TGTGCCAGCAGCTTAGTTTTAGGGCCCAAACTAGCGGTGGACGAGCAGTACTTC
>TRBJ2-2|.|.|TRBV11-2|15
CASSPSPSSAGELFF
TGTGCCAGCAGCCCAAGCCCCAGCTCGGCCGGGGAGCTGTTTTTT
>TRBJ1-5|.|once|TRBV21-1|12
CALHWHHQPQHF
TGTGCGCTACATTGGCATCATCAGCCCCAGCATTTT
>TRBJ2-7|.|once|TRBV15|16
CATSRVPTTVSYEQYF
TGTGCCACCAGCAGAGTGCCGACGACGGTGTCCTACGAGCAGTACTTC
>TRBJ2-1|.|.|TRBV27|13
CASRKQGSGEQFF
TGTGCCAGCAGAAAACAGGGTTCGGGTGAGCAGTTCTTC
>TRBJ2-1|.|.|TRBV19|12
CATAHLGNEQFF
TGTGCCACCGCCCACCTGGGAAATGAGCAGTTCTTC
>TRBJ2-1|TRBD2|.|TRBV4-1|17
CASSNDGGGAGWDEQFF
TGCGCCAGCAGCAATGACGGCGGGGGGGCAGGTTGGGATGAGCAGTTCTTC
>TRBJ1-6|TRBD1|.|TRBV5-6|15
CASSLRDRVNSPLHF
TGTGCCAGCAGCTTGAGGGACAGGGTTAATTCACCCCTCCACTTT
>TRBJ2-2|.|.|TRBV7-6|13
CASSSGNTGELFF
TGTGCCAGCAGCTCAGGGAACACCGGGGAGCTGTTTTTT
>TRBJ1-2|TRBD1|.|TRBV7-4|13
CASSPRTGYGYTF
TGTGCCAGCAGCCCTCGGACAGGGTATGGCTACACCTTC